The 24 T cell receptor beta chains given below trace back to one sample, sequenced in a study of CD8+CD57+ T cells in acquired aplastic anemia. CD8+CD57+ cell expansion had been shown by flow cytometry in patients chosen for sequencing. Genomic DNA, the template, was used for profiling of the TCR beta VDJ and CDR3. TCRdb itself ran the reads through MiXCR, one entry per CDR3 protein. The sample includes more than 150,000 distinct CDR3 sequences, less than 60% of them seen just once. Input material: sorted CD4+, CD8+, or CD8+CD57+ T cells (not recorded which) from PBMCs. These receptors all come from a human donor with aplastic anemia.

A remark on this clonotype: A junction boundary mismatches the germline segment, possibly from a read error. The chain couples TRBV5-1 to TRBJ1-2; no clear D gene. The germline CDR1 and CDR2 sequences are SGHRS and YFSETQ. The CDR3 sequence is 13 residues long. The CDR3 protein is CAGSPGQDYGYTF. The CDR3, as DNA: TGTGCCGGCAGCCCAGGCCAGGACTATGGCTACACCTTC.

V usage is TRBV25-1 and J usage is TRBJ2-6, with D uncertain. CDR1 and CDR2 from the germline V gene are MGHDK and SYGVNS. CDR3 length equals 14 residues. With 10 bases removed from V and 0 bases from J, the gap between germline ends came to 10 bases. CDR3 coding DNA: TGTGCCATCACCCCAGACTCTGGGGCCAACGTCCTGACTTTC. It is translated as CAITPDSGANVLTF.

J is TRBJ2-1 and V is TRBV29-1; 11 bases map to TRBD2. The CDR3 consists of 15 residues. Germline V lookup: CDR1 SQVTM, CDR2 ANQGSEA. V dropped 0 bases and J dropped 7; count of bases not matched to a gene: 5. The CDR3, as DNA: TGCAGCGTTGAAGAATATAGCGGGGGGGCTAATGAGCAGTTCTTC. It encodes CSVEEYSGGANEQFF.

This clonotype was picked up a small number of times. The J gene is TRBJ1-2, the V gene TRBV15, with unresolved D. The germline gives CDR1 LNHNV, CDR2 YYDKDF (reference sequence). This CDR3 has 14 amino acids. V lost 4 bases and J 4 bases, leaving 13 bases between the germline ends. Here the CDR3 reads CATSTSPGGYGYTF. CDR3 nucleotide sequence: TGTGCCACCAGCACCTCGCCAGGAGGCTATGGCTACACCTTC.

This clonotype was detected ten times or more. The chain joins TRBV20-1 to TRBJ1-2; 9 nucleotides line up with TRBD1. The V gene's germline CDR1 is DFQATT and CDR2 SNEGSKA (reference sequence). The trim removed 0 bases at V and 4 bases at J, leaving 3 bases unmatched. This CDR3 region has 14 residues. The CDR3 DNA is TGCAGTGCTAGAGATAAACAGGGGGCCTATGGCTACACCTTC. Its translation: CSARDKQGAYGYTF.

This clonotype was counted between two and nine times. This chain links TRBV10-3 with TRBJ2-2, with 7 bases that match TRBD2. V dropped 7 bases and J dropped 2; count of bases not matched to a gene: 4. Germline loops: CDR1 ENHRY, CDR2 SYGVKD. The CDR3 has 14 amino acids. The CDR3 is CAIKLAENTGELFF. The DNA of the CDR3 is TGTGCCATCAAGCTAGCGGAAAACACCGGGGAGCTGTTTTTT.

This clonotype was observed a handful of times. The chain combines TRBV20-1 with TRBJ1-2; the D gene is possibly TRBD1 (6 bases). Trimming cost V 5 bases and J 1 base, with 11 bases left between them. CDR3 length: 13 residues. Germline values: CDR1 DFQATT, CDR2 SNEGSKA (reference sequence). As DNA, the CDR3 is TGCAGTGCTGGACAGCAGAATAACTATGGCTACACCTTC. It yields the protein CSAGQQNNYGYTF.

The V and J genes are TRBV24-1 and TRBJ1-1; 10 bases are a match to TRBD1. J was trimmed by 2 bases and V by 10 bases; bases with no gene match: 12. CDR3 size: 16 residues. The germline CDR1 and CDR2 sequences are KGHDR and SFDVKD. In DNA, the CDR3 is TGTGCCACGCGACCGGGACAGGGGTTTGAAAACACTGAAGCTTTCTTT. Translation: CATRPGQGFENTEAFF.

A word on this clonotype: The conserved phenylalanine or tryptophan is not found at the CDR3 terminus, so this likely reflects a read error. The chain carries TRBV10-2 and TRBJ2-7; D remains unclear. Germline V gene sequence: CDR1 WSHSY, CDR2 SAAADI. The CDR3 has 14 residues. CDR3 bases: TGTGCCAGCAGCCTAGACTCCTTCGTTGGGGAGCAGTACTCC. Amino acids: CASSLDSFVGEQYS.

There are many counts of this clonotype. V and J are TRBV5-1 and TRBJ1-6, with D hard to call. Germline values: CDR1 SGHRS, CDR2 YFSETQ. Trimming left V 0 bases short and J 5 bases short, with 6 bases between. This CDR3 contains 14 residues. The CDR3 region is CASSLEQNNSPLHF. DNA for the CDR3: TGCGCCAGCAGCTTGGAACAGAATAATTCACCCCTCCACTTT.

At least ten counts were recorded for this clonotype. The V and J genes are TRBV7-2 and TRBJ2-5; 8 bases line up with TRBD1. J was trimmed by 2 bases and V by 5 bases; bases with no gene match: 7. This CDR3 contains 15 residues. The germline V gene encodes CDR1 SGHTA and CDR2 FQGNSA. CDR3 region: CASSPRTGKQETQYF. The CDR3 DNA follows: TGTGCCAGCAGCCCGCGGACAGGGAAACAAGAGACCCAGTACTTC.

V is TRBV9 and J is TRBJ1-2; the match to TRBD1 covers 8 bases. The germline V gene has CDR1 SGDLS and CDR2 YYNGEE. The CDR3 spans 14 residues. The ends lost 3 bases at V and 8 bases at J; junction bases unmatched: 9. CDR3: CASSANQGAGGYTF. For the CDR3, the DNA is TGTGCCAGCAGCGCCAATCAGGGGGCGGGGGGCTACACCTTC.

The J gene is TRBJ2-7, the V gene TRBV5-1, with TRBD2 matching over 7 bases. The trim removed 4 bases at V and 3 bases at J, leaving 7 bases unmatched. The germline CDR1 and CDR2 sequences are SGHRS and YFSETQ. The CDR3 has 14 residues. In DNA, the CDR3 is TGCGCCAGCAGCCCCCAGCGGGGAGACTACGAGCAGTACTTC. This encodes CASSPQRGDYEQYF.

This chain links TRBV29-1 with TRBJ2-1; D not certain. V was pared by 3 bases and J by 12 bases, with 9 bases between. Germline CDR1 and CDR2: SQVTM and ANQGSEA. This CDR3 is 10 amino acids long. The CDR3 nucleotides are TGCAGCGTTGATCTGGTGCGGCAGTTCTTC. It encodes CSVDLVRQFF.

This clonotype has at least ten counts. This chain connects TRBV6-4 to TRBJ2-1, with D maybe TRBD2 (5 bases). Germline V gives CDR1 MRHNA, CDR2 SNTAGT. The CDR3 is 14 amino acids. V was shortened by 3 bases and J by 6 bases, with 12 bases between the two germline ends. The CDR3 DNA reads TGTGCCAGCAGTGAGGCTAGCTGGGCCAATGAGCAGTTCTTC. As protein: CASSEASWANEQFF.

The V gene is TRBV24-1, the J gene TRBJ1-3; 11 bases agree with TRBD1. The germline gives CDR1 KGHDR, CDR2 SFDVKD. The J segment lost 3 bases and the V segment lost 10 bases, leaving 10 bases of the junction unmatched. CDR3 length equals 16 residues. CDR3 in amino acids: CATPYRGTGGGNTIYF. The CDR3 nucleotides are TGTGCCACACCCTATCGGGGGACAGGGGGTGGAAACACCATATATTTT.

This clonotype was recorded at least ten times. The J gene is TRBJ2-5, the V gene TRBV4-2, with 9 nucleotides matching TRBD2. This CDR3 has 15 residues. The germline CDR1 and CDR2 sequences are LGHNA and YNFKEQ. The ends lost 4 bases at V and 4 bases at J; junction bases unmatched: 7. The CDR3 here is CASSPEAGGLETQYF. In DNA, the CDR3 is TGTGCCAGCAGCCCCGAGGCGGGAGGGCTAGAGACCCAGTACTTC.

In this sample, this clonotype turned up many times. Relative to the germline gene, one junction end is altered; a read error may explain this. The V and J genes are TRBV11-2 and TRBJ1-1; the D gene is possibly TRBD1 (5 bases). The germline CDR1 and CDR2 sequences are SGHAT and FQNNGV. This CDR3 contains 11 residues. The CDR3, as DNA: TGTGCCAGCAGCTTAGAGAGAGGGGTGTATTTT. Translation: CASSLERGVYF.

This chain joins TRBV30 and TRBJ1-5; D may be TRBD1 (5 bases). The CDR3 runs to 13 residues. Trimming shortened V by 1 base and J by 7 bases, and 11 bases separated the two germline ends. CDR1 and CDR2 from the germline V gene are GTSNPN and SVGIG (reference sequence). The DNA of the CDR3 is TGTGCCTGGAGTGAGGACATTCTCCAGCCCCAGCATTTT. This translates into CAWSEDILQPQHF.

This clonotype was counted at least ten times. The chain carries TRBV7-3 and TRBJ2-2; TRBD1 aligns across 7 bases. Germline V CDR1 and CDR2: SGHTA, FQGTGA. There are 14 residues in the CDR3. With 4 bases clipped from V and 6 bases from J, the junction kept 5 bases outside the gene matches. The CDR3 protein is CASSSGQVPGELFF. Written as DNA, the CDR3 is TGTGCCAGCAGCTCCGGACAGGTCCCCGGGGAGCTGTTTTTT.

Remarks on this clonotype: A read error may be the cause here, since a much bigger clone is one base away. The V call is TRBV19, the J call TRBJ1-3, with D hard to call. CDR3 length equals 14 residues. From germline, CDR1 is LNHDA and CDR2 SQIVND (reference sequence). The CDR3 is CASSIASSGDTIYF. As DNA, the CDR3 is TGTGCCAGTAGTATAGCTTCTTCTGGAGACACCATATATTTT.

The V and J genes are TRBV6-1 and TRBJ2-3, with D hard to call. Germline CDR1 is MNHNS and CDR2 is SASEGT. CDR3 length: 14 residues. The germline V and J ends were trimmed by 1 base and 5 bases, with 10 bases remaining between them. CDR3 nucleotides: TGTGCCAGCAGTGAAGGGTTGATCGGAGATACGCAGTATTTT. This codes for CASSEGLIGDTQYF.

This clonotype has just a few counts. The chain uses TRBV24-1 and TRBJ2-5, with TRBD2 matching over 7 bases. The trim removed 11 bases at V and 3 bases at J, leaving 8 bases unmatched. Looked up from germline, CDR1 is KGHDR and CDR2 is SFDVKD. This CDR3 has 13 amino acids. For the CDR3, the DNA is TGTGCCATCAGATCTAGCGGAGAAGAGACCCAGTACTTC. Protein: CAIRSSGEETQYF.

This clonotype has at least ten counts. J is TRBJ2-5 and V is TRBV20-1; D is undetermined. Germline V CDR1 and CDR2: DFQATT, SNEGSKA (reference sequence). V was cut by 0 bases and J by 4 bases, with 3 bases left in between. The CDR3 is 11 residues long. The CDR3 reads CSARELETQYF. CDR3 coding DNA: TGCAGTGCTAGAGAGCTAGAGACCCAGTACTTC.